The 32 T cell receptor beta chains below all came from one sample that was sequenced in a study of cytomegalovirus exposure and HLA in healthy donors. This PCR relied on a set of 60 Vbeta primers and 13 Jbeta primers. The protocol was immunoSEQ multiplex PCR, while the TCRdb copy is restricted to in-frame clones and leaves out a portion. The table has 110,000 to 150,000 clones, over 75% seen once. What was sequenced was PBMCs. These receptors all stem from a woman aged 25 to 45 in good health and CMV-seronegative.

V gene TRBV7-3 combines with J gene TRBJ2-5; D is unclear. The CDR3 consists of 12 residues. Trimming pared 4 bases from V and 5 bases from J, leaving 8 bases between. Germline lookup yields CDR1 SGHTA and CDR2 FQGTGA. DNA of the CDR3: TGTGCCAGCAGCTCTCCCGGGGAGACCCAGTACTTC. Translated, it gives CASSSPGETQYF. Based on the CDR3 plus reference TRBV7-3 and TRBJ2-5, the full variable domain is GAGVSQTPSNKVTEKGKYVELRCDPISGHTALYWYRQSLGQGPEFLIYFQGTGAADDSGLPNDRFFAVRPEGSVSTLKIQRTERGDSAVYLCASSSPGETQYFGPGTRLLVL.

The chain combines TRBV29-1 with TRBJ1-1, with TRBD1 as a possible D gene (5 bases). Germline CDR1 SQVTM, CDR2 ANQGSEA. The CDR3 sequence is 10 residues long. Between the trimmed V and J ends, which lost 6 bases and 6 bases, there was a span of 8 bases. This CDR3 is CSVRAAEAFF. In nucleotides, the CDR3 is TGCAGCGTCAGGGCCGCTGAAGCTTTCTTT.

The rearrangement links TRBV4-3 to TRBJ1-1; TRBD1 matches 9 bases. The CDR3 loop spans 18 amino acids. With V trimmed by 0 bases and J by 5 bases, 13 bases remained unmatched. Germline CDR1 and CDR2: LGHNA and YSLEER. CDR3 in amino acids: CASSQESFGTGRWTEAFF. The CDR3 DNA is TGCGCCAGCAGCCAAGAGTCCTTTGGGACAGGGCGTTGGACTGAAGCTTTCTTT.

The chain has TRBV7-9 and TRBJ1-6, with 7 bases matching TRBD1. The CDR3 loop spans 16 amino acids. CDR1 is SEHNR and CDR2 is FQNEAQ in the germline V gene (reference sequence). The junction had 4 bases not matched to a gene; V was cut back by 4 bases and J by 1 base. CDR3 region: CASSYSTGSYNSPLHF. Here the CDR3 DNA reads TGTGCCAGCAGCTACTCGACAGGGTCCTATAATTCACCCCTCCACTTT.

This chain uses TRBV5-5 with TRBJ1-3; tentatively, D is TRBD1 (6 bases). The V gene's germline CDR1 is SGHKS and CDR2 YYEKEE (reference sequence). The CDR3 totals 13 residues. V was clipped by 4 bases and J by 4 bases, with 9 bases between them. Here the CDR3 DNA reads TGTGCCAGCAGCCAGGACAGCGGAAACACCATATATTTT. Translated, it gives CASSQDSGNTIYF.

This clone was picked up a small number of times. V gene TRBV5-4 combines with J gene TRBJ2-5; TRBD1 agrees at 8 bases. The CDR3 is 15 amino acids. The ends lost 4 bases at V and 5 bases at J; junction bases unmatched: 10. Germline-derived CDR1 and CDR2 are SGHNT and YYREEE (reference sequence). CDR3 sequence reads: CASSQRQGSGETQYF. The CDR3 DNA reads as TGTGCCAGCAGCCAAAGACAGGGGAGCGGGGAGACCCAGTACTTC.

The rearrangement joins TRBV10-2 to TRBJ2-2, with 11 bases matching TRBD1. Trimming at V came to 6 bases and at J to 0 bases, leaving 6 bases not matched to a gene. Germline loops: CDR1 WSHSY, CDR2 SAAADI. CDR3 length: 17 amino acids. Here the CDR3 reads CASRFAGQGANTGELFF. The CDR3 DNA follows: TGCGCCAGCAGATTTGCGGGACAGGGGGCGAACACCGGGGAGCTGTTTTTT.

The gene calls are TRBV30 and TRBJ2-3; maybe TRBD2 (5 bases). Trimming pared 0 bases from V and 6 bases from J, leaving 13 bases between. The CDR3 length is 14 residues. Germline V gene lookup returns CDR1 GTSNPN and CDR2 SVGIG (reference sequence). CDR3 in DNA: TGTGCCTGGAGTGTAATGAGGGCGCCGGATACGCAGTATTTT. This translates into CAWSVMRAPDTQYF.

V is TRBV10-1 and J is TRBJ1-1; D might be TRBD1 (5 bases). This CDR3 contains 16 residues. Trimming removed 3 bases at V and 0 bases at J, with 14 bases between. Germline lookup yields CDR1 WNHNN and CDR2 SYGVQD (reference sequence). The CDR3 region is CASSDKQVGMNTEAFF. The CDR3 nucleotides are TGCGCCAGCAGTGATAAACAGGTGGGGATGAACACTGAAGCTTTCTTT.

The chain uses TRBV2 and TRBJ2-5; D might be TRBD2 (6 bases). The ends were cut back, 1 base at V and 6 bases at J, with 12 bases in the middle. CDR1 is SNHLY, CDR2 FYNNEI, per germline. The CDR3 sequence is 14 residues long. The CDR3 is CASSEGLGEKTQYF. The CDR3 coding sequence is TGTGCCAGCAGTGAAGGACTAGGGGAAAAGACCCAGTACTTC.

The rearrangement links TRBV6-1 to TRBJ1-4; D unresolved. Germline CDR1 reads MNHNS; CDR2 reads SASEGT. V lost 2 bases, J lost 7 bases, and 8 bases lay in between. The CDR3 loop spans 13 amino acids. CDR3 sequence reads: CASSELISEKLFF. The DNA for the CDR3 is TGTGCCAGCAGTGAACTTATTTCTGAAAAACTGTTTTTT.

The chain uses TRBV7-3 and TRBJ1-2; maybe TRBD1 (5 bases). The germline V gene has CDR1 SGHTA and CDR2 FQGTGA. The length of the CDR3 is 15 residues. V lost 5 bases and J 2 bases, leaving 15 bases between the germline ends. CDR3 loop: CASSPQVGGNYGYTF. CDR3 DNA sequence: TGTGCCAGCAGCCCCCAAGTGGGGGGGAACTATGGCTACACCTTC.

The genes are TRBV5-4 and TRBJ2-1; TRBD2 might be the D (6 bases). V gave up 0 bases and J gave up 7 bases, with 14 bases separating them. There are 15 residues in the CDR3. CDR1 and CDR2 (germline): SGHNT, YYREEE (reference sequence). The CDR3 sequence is CASSLAAPRGNEQFF. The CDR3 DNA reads TGTGCCAGCAGCTTGGCGGCACCTCGGGGGAATGAGCAGTTCTTC.

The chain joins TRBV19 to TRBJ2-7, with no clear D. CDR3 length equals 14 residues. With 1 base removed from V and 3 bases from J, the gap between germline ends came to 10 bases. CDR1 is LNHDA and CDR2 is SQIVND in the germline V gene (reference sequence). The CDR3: CASSIGGKGYEQYF. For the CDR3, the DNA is TGTGCCAGTAGTATAGGCGGTAAAGGCTACGAGCAGTACTTC.

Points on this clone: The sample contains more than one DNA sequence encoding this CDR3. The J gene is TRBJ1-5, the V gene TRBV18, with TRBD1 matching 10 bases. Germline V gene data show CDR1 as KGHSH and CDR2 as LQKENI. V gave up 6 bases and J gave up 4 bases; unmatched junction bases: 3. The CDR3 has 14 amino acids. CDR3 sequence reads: CASSPGQGNQPQHF. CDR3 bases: TGTGCCAGCTCGCCGGGACAGGGGAATCAGCCCCAGCATTTT.

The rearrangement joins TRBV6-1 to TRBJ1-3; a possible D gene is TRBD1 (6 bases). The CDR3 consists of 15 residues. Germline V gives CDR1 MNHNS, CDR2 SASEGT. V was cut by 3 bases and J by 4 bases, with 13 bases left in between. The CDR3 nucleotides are TGTGCCAGCAGTGACAACAGGGTTGGGGGAAACACCATATATTTT. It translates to CASSDNRVGGNTIYF.

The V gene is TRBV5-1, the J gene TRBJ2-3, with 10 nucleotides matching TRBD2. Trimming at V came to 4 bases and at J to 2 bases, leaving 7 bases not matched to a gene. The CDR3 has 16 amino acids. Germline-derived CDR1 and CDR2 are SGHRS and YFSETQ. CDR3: CASSVERGGPTDTQYF. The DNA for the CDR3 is TGCGCCAGCAGCGTGGAGCGGGGGGGGCCCACAGATACGCAGTATTTT.

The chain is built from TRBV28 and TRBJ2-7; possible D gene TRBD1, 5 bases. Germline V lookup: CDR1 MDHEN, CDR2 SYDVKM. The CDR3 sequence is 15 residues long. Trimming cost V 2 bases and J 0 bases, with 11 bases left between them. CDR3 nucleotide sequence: TGTGCCAGCAGTTTAGCGACAGCCAACTCCTACGAGCAGTACTTC. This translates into CASSLATANSYEQYF.

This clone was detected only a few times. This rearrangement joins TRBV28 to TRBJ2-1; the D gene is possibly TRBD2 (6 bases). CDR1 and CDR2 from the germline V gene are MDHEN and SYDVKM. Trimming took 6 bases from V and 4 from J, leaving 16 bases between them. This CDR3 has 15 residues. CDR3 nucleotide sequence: TGTGCCAGCAGCCCCCGGGGGAGCGGGTACAATGAGCAGTTCTTC. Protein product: CASSPRGSGYNEQFF.

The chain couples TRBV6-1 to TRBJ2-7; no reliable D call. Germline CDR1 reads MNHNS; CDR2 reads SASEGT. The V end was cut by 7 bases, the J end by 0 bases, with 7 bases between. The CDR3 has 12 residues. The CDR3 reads CASKRSSYEQYF. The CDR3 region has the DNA TGTGCCAGCAAGAGGAGCTCCTACGAGCAGTACTTC.

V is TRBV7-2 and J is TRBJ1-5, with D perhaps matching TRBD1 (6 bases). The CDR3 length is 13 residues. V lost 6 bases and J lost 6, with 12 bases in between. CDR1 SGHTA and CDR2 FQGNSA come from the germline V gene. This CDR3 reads CASSREGVQPQHF. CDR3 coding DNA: TGTGCCAGCAGTCGAGAGGGGGTTCAGCCCCAGCATTTT.

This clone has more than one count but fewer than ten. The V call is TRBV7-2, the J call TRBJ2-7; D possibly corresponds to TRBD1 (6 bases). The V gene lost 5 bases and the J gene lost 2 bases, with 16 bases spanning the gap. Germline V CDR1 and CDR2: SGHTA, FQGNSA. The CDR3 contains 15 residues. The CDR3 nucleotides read TGTGCCAGCAGCCAGGGGTCTGGGATCACCTACGAGCAGTACTTC. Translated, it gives CASSQGSGITYEQYF. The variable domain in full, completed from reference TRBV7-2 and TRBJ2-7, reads GAGVSQSPSNKVTEKGKDVELRCDPISGHTALYWYRQSLGQGLEFLIYFQGNSAPDKSGLPSDRFSAERTGGSVSTLTIQRTQQEDSAVYLCASSQGSGITYEQYFGPGTRLTVT.

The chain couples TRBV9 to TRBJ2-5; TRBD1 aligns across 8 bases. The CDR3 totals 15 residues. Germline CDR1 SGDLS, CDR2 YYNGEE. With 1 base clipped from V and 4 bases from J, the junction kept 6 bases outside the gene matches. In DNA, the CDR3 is TGTGCCAGCAGCGTAAGAGCAGGGGGCGGAGAGACCCAGTACTTC. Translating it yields CASSVRAGGGETQYF.

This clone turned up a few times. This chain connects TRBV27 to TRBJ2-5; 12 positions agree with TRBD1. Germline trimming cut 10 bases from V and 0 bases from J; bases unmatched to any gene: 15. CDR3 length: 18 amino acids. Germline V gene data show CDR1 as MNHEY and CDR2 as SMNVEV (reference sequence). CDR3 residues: CATSGTGGAGVYQETQYF. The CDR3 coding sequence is TGTGCCACCTCCGGGACAGGGGGCGCGGGGGTGTACCAAGAGACCCAGTACTTC.

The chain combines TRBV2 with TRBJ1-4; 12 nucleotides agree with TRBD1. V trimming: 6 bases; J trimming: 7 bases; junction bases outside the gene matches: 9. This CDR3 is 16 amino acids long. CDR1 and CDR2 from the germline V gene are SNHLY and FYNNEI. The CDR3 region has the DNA TGTGCCAGCAGGGATCCGGGACAGGGGGCGAGTGAAAAACTGTTTTTT. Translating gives CASRDPGQGASEKLFF.

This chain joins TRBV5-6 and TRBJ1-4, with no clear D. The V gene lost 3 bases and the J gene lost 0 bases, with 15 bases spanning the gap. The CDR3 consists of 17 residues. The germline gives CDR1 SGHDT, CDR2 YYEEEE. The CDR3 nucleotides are TGTGCCAGCAGCTCTGGTGCAGACTATGCAACTAATGAAAAACTGTTTTTT. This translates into CASSSGADYATNEKLFF.

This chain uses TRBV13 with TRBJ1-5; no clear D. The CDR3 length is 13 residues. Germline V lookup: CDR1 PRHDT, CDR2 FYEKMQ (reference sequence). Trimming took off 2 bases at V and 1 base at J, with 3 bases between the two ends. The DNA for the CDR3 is TGTGCCAGCAGCTTACGGAGCAATCAGCCCCAGCATTTT. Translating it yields CASSLRSNQPQHF.

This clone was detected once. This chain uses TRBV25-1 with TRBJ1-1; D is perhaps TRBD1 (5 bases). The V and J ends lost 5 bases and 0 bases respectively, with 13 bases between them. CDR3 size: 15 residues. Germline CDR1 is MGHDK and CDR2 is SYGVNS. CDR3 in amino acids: CASSLGRAMNTEAFF. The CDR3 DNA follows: TGTGCCAGCAGTCTAGGCAGGGCCATGAACACTGAAGCTTTCTTT.

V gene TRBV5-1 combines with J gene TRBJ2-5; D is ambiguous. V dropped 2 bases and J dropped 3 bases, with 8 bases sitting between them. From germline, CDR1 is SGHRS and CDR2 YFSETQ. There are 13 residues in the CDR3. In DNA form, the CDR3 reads TGCGCCAGCAGCTTCGGGTCAGAAGAGACCCAGTACTTC. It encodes CASSFGSEETQYF.

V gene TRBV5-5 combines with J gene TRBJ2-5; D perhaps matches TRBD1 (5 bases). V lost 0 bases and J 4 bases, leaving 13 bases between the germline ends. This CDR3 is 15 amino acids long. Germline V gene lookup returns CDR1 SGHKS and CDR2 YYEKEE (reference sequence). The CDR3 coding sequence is TGTGCCAGCAGCTTGGAAGGAAGGGGTGGAGAGACCCAGTACTTC. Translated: CASSLEGRGGETQYF.

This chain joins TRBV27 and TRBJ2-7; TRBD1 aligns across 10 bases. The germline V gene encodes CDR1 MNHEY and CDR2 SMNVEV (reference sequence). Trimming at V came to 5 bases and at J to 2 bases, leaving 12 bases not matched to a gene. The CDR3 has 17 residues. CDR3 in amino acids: CASSSLPGQGRAYEQYF. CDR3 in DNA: TGTGCCAGCAGTAGCCTACCGGGACAGGGGCGAGCCTACGAGCAGTACTTC.

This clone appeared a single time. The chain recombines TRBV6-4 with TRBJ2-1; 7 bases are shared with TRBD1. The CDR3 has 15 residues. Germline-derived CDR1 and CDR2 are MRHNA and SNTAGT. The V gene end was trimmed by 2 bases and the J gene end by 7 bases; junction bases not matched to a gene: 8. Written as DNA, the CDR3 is TGTGCCAGCAGTGACGAGCCAGGGGGTAGAAATGAGCAGTTCTTC. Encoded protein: CASSDEPGGRNEQFF.